This T cell receptor beta chain was profiled in a study of T-cell memory formation after mild COVID-19. Germline values: CDR1 DFQATT, CDR2 SNEGSKA (reference sequence). V dropped 0 bases and J dropped 8; count of bases not matched to a gene: 5. This CDR3 spans 14 amino acids. TCRdb recomputed calls from the 5' RACE reads with MiXCR, one row per CDR3 protein. The data show about 350,000 distinct CDR3 sequences, roughly 15% seen once. The rearrangement links TRBV20-1 to TRBJ1-2, with 11 bases aligning to TRBD1. The receptor comes from a man aged 18 to 35 who had mild COVID-19 (a few samples of this study predate the infection). Cell type and time point are not known. The sample taken for sequencing was PBMCs or a T cell subset sorted from them (not recorded which). The CDR3 nucleotides are TGCAGTGCTAGAGATCAGGGACAGGGGGAAGGCTACACCTTC. This gives the protein CSARDQGQGEGYTF.